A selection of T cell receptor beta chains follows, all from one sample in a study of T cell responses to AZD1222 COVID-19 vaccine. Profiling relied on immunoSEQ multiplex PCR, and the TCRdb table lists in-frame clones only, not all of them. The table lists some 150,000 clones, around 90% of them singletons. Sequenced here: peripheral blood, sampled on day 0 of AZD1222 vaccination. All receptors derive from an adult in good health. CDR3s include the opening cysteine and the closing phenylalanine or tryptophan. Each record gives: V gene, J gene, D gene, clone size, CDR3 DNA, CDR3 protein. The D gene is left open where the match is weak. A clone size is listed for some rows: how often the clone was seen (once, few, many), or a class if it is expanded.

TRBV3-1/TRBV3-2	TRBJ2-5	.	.	TGTGCCAGCAGCCAATTGTCCGCTCACCAGTACTTC	CASSQLSAHQYF
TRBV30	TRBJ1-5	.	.	TGTGCCTGGAGCGATACGCAGGGTTTGAGCAATCAGCCCCAGCATTTT	CAWSDTQGLSNQPQHF
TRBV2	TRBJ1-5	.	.	TGTGCCAGCAGTGAAGCAGGGGGTTACAATCAGCCCCAGCATTTT	CASSEAGGYNQPQHF
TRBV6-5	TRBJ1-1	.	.	TGTGCCAGCAGGGGAACAGGGATATACACTGAAGCTTTCTTT	CASRGTGIYTEAFF
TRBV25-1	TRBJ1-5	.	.	TGTGCCAGCAGTGAATCGGGAGGGGACCATCAGCCCCAGCATTTT	CASSESGGDHQPQHF
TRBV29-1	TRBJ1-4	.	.	TGCAGCGCACCTGTGGAAAAACTGTTTTTT	CSAPVEKLFF
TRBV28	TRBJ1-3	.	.	TGTGCCAGCAGTTTGTATCTCGGGCACCTCATGGGAAACACCATATATTTT	CASSLYLGHLMGNTIYF
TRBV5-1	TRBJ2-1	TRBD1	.	TGCGCCAGCAGCTCCCAGGGGGCTCTGGGGTACAATGAGCAGTTCTTC	CASSSQGALGYNEQFF
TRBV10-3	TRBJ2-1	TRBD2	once	TGTGCCATCAAACGACTAGCGGGGAGGAATGAGCAGTTCTTC	CAIKRLAGRNEQFF
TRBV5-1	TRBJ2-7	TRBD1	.	TGCGCCAGCAGCGGGGGGACAGGGCCGGGGGAGCAGTACTTC	CASSGGTGPGEQYF
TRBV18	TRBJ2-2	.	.	TGTGCCAGCTCACCACCGTCGAACAGAAAGGCCGGGGAGCTGTTTTTT	CASSPPSNRKAGELFF
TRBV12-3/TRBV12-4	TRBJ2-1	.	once	TGTGCCAGCAGTTTTTTGGGGTATGAGCAGTTCTTC	CASSFLGYEQFF
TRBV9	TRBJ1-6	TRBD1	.	TGTGCCAGCAGCGAGACAGGGGTAAATTCACCCCTCCACTTT	CASSETGVNSPLHF
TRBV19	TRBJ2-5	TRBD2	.	TGTGCCAGCGATACGGGGACTAGCGGACAAGAGACCCAGTACTTC	CASDTGTSGQETQYF
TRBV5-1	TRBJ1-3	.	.	TGCGCCAGCAGCTGGGGTTCGGGGGGCGCTGGAAACACCATATATTTT	CASSWGSGGAGNTIYF
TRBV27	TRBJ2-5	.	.	TGTGCCAGCAGTTTATCGCAGGGGCGGGTGGAGACCCAGTACTTC	CASSLSQGRVETQYF
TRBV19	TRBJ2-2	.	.	TGTGCCAGTAGTCAAGGCTGGAACACCGGGGAGCTGTTTTTT	CASSQGWNTGELFF
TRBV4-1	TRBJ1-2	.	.	TGCGCCAGCAGCCAAGTCCCATCTAACTATGGCTACACCTTC	CASSQVPSNYGYTF
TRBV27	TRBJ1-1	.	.	TGTGCCAGCAGTTTGGAACAGGGTTCTGAAGCTTTCTTT	CASSLEQGSEAFF
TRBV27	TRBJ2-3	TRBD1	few	TGTGCCAGCAGACTCGGGACAGGATACACAGATACGCAGTATTTT	CASRLGTGYTDTQYF
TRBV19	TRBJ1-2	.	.	TGTGCCAGTAGTGCGACACCCGGGACACCAAAAAGCTATGGCTACACCTTC	CASSATPGTPKSYGYTF
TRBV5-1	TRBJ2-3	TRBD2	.	TGCGCCAGCAGCTTGGCGGGAATAGCGGGAAGTGATACGCAGTATTTT	CASSLAGIAGSDTQYF
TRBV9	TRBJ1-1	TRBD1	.	TGTGCCAGCAGCGTGGACAGGGACACTGAAGCTTTCTTT	CASSVDRDTEAFF
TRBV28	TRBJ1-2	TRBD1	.	TGTGCCAGCAGCAAGGGGACAGGCCGATTGGGCTATGGCTACACCTTC	CASSKGTGRLGYGYTF
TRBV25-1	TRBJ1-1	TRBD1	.	TGTGCCAGCAGGGGACAGGAGAACACTGAAGCTTTCTTT	CASRGQENTEAFF
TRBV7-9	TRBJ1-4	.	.	TGTGCCAGCACGAGGACTAATGAAAAACTGTTTTTT	CASTRTNEKLFF
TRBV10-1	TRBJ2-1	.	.	TGCGCCAGCAGTGACGACAGTTACAATGAGCAGTTCTTC	CASSDDSYNEQFF
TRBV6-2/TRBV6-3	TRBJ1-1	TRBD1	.	TGTGCCAGCAGTTACTCACGGACAGGGTCCTACACTGAAGCTTTCTTT	CASSYSRTGSYTEAFF
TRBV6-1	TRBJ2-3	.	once	TGTGCCAGCAGTGAAGCGGAGCTGGACTGGGTCACAGATACGCAGTATTTT	CASSEAELDWVTDTQYF
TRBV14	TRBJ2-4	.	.	TGTGCCAGCAGCCAGGGGCGCGGCGGGAAGTACTTC	CASSQGRGGKYF
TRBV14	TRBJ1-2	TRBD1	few	TGTGCCAGCAGCCTTTACAGGGGGCTAAACTATGGCTACACCTTC	CASSLYRGLNYGYTF
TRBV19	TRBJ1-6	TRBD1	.	TGTGCCAGTTCCCCGGGACAGGGAAGAAATTCACCCCTCCACTTT	CASSPGQGRNSPLHF
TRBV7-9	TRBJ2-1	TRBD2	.	TGTGCCAGCAGCTTGGAGGTAGCGGGGCCTAATGAGCAGTTCTTC	CASSLEVAGPNEQFF
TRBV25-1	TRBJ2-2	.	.	TGTGCCAGCAGTGAATCGAGGTTTACCGGGGAGCTGTTTTTT	CASSESRFTGELFF
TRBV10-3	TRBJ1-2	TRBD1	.	TGTGCCATCAGTGGGGGGACAGGAGGCTTCCATGGCTACACCTTC	CAISGGTGGFHGYTF
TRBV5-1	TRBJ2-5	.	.	TGCGCCAGCAGCCCGGACCCAGCAGAGACCCAGTACTTC	CASSPDPAETQYF
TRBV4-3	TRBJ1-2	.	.	TGCGCCAGCAGCCAAGGACAGAAAAACTATGGCTACACCTTC	CASSQGQKNYGYTF
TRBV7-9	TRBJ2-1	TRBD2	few	TGTGCCAGCAGCTTAGAGGGGACTAGCGGGATCAATGAGCAGTTCTTC	CASSLEGTSGINEQFF
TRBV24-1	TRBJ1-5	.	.	TGTGCCACCAGTGATTTTGACAAAACGAGACAGCCCCAGCATTTT	CATSDFDKTRQPQHF
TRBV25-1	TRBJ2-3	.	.	TGTGCCAGCAGTGATGAACGCAGGGCCACAGATACGCAGTATTTT	CASSDERRATDTQYF
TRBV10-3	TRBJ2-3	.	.	TGTGCCATCAGTGATCAGGGGAGGCCCACAGATACGCAGTATTTT	CAISDQGRPTDTQYF
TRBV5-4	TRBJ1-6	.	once	TGTGCCAGCAGCTGGGACTCGGGGCAGATTAATTCACCCCTCCACTTT	CASSWDSGQINSPLHF
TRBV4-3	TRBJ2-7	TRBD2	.	TGCGCCAGCAGCCAAGGGCTAGCGGGATACTACGAGCAGTACTTC	CASSQGLAGYYEQYF
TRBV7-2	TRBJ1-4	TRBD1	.	TGTGCCAGCAGCCCGTGGGGACAGGGTGCTGAAAAACTGTTTTTT	CASSPWGQGAEKLFF
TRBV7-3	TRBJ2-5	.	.	TGTGCCAGCAGCTTACTCCCGGGCGAGAGGCTGGAGACCCAGTACTTC	CASSLLPGERLETQYF
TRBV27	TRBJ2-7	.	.	TGTGCCAGCAGCCTAGTGGGGTCCTACGAGCAGTACTTC	CASSLVGSYEQYF
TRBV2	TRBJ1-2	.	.	TGTGCCAGCAGTGAAAACCTACTCTATGGCTACACCTTC	CASSENLLYGYTF